A selection of T cell receptor beta chains follows, all from one sample in a study of shared clonotypes between healthy human individuals. Assay: immunoSEQ multiplex PCR; the TCRdb copy retains only in-frame clones and omits some. The table has 500,000 to 550,000 clones, roughly 95% seen once. The sequenced sample was naive CD4+ T cells sorted from blood. The receptor source for this set is a woman in her 30s in good health. CDR3s include the opening cysteine and the closing phenylalanine or tryptophan. The D gene is left open where the match is weak. The size entry is marked missing in some rows and otherwise reads once, few, many or a size class.

V gene,J gene,D gene,clone size,CDR3 protein,CDR3 DNA
TRBV5-1,TRBJ2-7,.,.,CASEGMGAEGSYEQYF,TGCGCCAGTGAGGGAATGGGGGCCGAGGGCTCCTACGAGCAGTACTTC
TRBV10-3,TRBJ1-2,.,.,CAISEIGEVYGYTF,TGTGCCATCAGTGAGATAGGGGAGGTCTATGGCTACACCTTC
TRBV27,TRBJ1-6,.,.,CASRPQVISSYNSPLHF,TGTGCCAGCAGGCCACAGGTGATCAGCTCCTATAATTCACCCCTCCACTTT
TRBV9,TRBJ2-1,.,.,CASSVGGSGYHEQFF,TGTGCCAGCAGCGTAGGAGGGTCCGGGTATCATGAGCAGTTCTTC
TRBV18,TRBJ2-7,TRBD1,.,CASSTGTGGYEQYF,TGTGCCAGCTCAACCGGGACAGGGGGCTACGAGCAGTACTTC
TRBV28,TRBJ1-4,TRBD1,.,CASSGQGIREKLFF,TGTGCCAGCAGTGGACAGGGGATTCGTGAAAAACTGTTTTTT
TRBV6-5,TRBJ2-7,.,.,CASSYSRTVGEQYF,TGTGCCAGCAGTTACTCGAGGACAGTGGGCGAGCAGTACTTC
TRBV10-2,TRBJ2-1,.,.,CASSEDRRWNNEQFF,TGCGCCAGCAGTGAGGACAGGCGGTGGAACAATGAGCAGTTCTTC
TRBV6-1,TRBJ1-1,TRBD1,.,CASTPDRVEAFF,TGTGCCAGCACCCCGGACAGGGTTGAAGCTTTCTTT
TRBV28,TRBJ1-3,.,.,CASSLGRTRAHTSGNTIYF,TGTGCCAGCAGTTTGGGCAGAACAAGGGCCCACACCTCTGGAAACACCATATATTTT
TRBV6-1,TRBJ1-1,.,.,CASSGQMNTEAFF,TGTGCCAGCAGTGGACAGATGAACACTGAAGCTTTCTTT
TRBV21-1,TRBJ2-7,.,once,CASSPLPEQYF,TGTGCCAGCAGCCCCCTACCCGAGCAGTACTTC
TRBV7-2,TRBJ2-7,TRBD2,.,CASSSTPGLAGPPEQYF,TGTGCCAGCAGCTCTACCCCCGGGTTAGCGGGGCCCCCGGAGCAGTACTTC
TRBV5-4,TRBJ1-5,.,.,CASSLQGRNQPQHF,TGTGCCAGCAGCTTACAGGGAAGGAATCAGCCCCAGCATTTT
TRBV6-5,TRBJ2-2,TRBD1,.,CASSYSYRGLSGELFF,TGTGCCAGCAGTTACTCCTACAGGGGGCTTAGCGGGGAGCTGTTTTTT
TRBV5-1,TRBJ2-7,TRBD1,.,CASSLGQGHNEQYF,TGCGCCAGCAGCTTGGGACAGGGGCACAACGAGCAGTACTTC
TRBV5-1,TRBJ1-3,.,.,CASSRDTGNTIYF,TGCGCCAGCAGTAGGGATACTGGAAACACCATATATTTT
TRBV28,TRBJ1-4,TRBD1,.,CASSSQGAGGEKLFF,TGTGCCAGCAGCTCCCAGGGGGCAGGGGGTGAAAAACTGTTTTTT
TRBV28,TRBJ2-2,.,.,CASHSSSDDTGELFF,TGTGCCAGCCATTCAAGTTCGGATGACACCGGGGAGCTGTTTTTT
TRBV10-3,TRBJ2-7,TRBD2,.,CAISIGGNGRNDEQYF,TGTGCCATCAGTATTGGAGGGAACGGGAGGAACGACGAGCAGTACTTC
TRBV19,TRBJ2-1,.,.,CASSIDRSSYNEQFF,TGTGCCAGTAGTATAGATCGGAGCTCCTACAATGAGCAGTTCTTC
TRBV5-4,TRBJ2-7,.,.,CASSLGQFSYEQYF,TGTGCCAGCAGCTTGGGACAGTTCTCCTACGAGCAGTACTTC
TRBV28,TRBJ1-2,.,.,CASTPGPQDYGYTF,TGTGCCAGCACCCCAGGGCCACAGGATTACGGCTACACCTTC
TRBV6-4,TRBJ2-2,TRBD2,.,CASSEISGTDTGELFF,TGTGCCAGCAGTGAGATCAGCGGGACGGACACCGGGGAGCTGTTTTTT
TRBV28,TRBJ2-1,.,.,CASSLTQGRQFF,TGTGCCAGCAGTCTTACACAGGGAAGGCAGTTCTTC
TRBV5-1,TRBJ2-7,.,.,CASSFSPDEQYF,TGCGCCAGCAGCTTTAGTCCCGACGAGCAGTACTTC
TRBV5-1,TRBJ1-3,.,.,CASSLGGARGAGNTIYF,TGCGCCAGCAGCTTGGGCGGTGCCAGGGGTGCTGGAAACACCATATATTTT
TRBV4-1,TRBJ1-2,.,.,CASSPFQAPINYGYTF,TGCGCCAGCAGCCCCTTCCAGGCTCCAATTAACTATGGCTACACCTTC
TRBV7-9,TRBJ2-3,.,once,CASSQLDRRTIKYTDTQYF,TGTGCCAGCAGCCAGCTCGACAGGAGAACCATAAAGTACACAGATACGCAGTATTTT
TRBV28,TRBJ1-2,TRBD1,.,CASSRGGTGGAWYGYTF,TGTGCCAGCAGCCGGGGGGGTACAGGGGGTGCTTGGTATGGCTACACCTTC
TRBV28,TRBJ1-6,TRBD1,.,CASISTGTNSPLHF,TGTGCCAGCATCTCGACAGGGACTAATTCACCCCTCCACTTT
TRBV5-1,TRBJ2-5,.,.,CASSLGEGLETQYF,TGCGCCAGCAGCTTGGGCGAGGGTTTGGAGACCCAGTACTTC
TRBV25-1,TRBJ2-1,TRBD2,once,CASRTSGSSYNEQFF,TGTGCCAGCCGAACTAGCGGGAGCTCCTACAATGAGCAGTTCTTC
TRBV5-8,TRBJ2-7,TRBD2,.,CASSFRVAGSYEQYF,TGTGCCAGCAGCTTCCGGGTAGCGGGGTCTTACGAGCAGTACTTC
TRBV19,TRBJ1-5,.,.,CASHNSPRVDQPQHF,TGTGCCAGCCATAACAGCCCCAGGGTGGATCAGCCCCAGCATTTT
TRBV28,TRBJ2-1,TRBD1,.,CASSDQGAKANEQFF,TGTGCCAGCAGTGACCAGGGGGCGAAAGCCAATGAGCAGTTCTTC
TRBV27,TRBJ2-7,.,.,CASSFKGSSYEQYF,TGTGCCAGCAGTTTCAAGGGCAGCTCCTACGAGCAGTACTTC
TRBV27,TRBJ2-7,.,.,CASSPHRQGGPYEQYF,TGTGCCAGCAGTCCCCATCGACAGGGAGGACCTTACGAGCAGTACTTC
TRBV7-3,TRBJ1-1,TRBD1,.,CASSAQGDTEAFF,TGTGCCAGCAGCGCACAGGGGGACACTGAAGCTTTCTTT
TRBV5-1,TRBJ2-3,TRBD1,.,CASSLATGVKATDTQYF,TGCGCCAGCAGCTTGGCCACAGGGGTCAAGGCGACAGATACGCAGTATTTT
TRBV6-1,TRBJ1-3,.,.,CASSESSGNTIYF,TGTGCCAGCAGTGAGAGCTCTGGAAACACCATATATTTT
TRBV2,TRBJ1-2,.,.,CASSDGGITPNYGYTF,TGTGCCAGCAGTGACGGGGGTATCACGCCTAACTATGGCTACACCTTC
TRBV7-8,TRBJ2-3,.,.,CASSSPGGVSTDTQYF,TGTGCCAGCAGCTCACCCGGCGGGGTTAGCACAGATACGCAGTATTTT
TRBV5-1,TRBJ1-4,.,once,CASSGDDEKLFF,TGCGCCAGCAGCGGGGACGACGAAAAACTGTTTTTT
TRBV18,TRBJ2-7,.,.,CASSPAIEDEQYF,TGTGCCAGCTCACCTGCGATTGAGGACGAGCAGTACTTC
TRBV19,TRBJ2-1,.,.,CASSRADYNEQFF,TGTGCCAGTAGTAGGGCAGATTACAATGAGCAGTTCTTC
TRBV6-4,TRBJ1-5,TRBD1,.,CASSEDRGQPQHF,TGTGCCAGCAGTGAGGACAGGGGCCAGCCCCAGCATTTT
TRBV7-2,TRBJ1-1,TRBD1,.,CASSLVFDRGQEGEAFF,TGTGCCAGCAGCTTAGTATTCGACAGGGGGCAGGAAGGTGAAGCTTTCTTT
TRBV11-1,TRBJ2-5,TRBD1,.,CASSSRQGKETQYF,TGTGCCAGCAGCTCCAGACAGGGAAAAGAGACCCAGTACTTC
TRBV7-9,TRBJ2-7,.,.,CASSVASYEQYF,TGTGCCAGCTCAGTGGCGTCCTACGAGCAGTACTTC
TRBV18,TRBJ2-2,.,.,CASSADRSNTGELFF,TGTGCCAGCTCAGCAGACAGGTCGAACACCGGGGAGCTGTTTTTT
TRBV28,TRBJ2-3,.,.,CASSFPRADTQYF,TGTGCCAGCAGTTTTCCTAGGGCAGATACGCAGTATTTT
TRBV18,TRBJ1-1,TRBD1,.,CASSLYRGGRNTEAFF,TGTGCCAGCTCACTATACAGGGGAGGGAGGAACACTGAAGCTTTCTTT
TRBV7-9,TRBJ1-5,.,once,CASSLIGSNQPQHF,TGTGCCAGCAGCTTAATTGGGTCCAATCAGCCCCAGCATTTT
TRBV7-9,TRBJ2-2,.,.,CASSLGLRNTGELFF,TGTGCCAGCAGCTTAGGATTAAGGAACACCGGGGAGCTGTTTTTT